This T cell receptor beta chain is drawn from a study of molecular identifiers for immune sequencing clone quantification. Comments on this clonotype: This could be a read error, since a much larger clone is one nucleotide away.

CDR3 length equals 16 residues. Per the germline V gene, CDR1 is SGHDN and CDR2 is FVKESK. TCRdb re-derived calls from the PCR reads in MiXCR, one entry per CDR3 protein. Of approximately 630,000 distinct CDR3 sequences listed, approximately 24% are singletons. Material: naive CD8+ T cells from blood, with Jurkat cell RNA spiked in. Subset: FACS-sorted CD8+CD4-CCR7+CD45RA+ naive T cells. The rearrangement links TRBV14 to TRBJ2-5; 12 bases match TRBD2. The receptor was derived from a human donor in good health. Some libraries in this study had Jurkat cell RNA spiked in. DNA for the CDR3: TGTGCCAGCAGCCAAAGGACTAGCGGGGTCCAAGGGACCCAGTACTTC. Its protein product is CASSQRTSGVQGTQYF.